The entry that follows covers one T cell receptor (beta chain) sequence. Antigen: not known. This CDR3 region has 16 residues. The junction had 7 bases not matched to a gene; V was cut back by 4 bases and J by 2 bases. Germline V gene sequence: CDR1 SNHLY, CDR2 FYNNEI. These data are taken from a study of vaccination effects on CD4 cells after COVID-19. Expansion with viral peptide pools was applied to antigen-specific CD4+ T cells by the ViraFEST assay prior to sequencing. Cells that had been cultured for approximately eleven days were the source of isolated CD4+ T cells. According to PCR results, the person was infected with SARS-CoV-2 between March and December 2020. Cultures had half their medium replaced with IL-2 medium on days 3 and 7. The method was immunoSEQ multiplex PCR; TCRdb's version includes in-frame clones alone and lacks a portion of them. Counted here are fewer than 35,000 clones, approximately 72% occurring once; the ten biggest clones make up around 30%.

Study conclusions and caveats: In the study, convalescent patients were few, and early post-infection timepoints were absent. Marked contraction was observed in infection-induced and vaccine-induced clones late after vaccination.

The sequence came from a human donor who had a prior SARS-CoV-2 infection. Sequences were derived from CD4+ T cells from PBMCs cultured with a peptide pool, sampled before COVID-19 vaccination. The chain joins TRBV2 to TRBJ2-7; 11 nucleotides agree with TRBD2. CDR3 protein: CASSVRGTSGPYEQYF. CDR3 DNA sequence: TGTGCCAGCAGTGTGAGGGGGACTAGCGGCCCCTACGAGCAGTACTTC.